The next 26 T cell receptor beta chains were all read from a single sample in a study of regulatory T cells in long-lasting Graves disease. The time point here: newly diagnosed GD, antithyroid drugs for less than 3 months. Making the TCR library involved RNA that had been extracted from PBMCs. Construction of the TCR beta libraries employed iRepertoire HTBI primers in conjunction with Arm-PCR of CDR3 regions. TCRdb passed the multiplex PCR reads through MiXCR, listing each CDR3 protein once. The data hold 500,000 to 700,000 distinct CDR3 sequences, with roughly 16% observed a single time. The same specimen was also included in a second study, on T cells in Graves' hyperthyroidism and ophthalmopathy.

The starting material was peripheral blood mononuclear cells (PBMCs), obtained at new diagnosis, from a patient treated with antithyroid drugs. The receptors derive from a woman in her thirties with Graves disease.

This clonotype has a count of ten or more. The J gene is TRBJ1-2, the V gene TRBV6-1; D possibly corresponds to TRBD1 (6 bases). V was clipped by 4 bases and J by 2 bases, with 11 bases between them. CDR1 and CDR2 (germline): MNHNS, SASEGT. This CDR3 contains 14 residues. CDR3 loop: CASSVTDSNYGYTF. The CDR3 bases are TGTGCCAGCAGTGTTACGGACAGCAACTATGGCTACACCTTC.

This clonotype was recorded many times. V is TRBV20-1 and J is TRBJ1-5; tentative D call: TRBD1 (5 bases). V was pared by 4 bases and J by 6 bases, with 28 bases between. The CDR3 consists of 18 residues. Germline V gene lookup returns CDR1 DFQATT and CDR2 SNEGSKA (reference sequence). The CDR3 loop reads CSATRSGTAGGASQPQHF. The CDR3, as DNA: TGCAGTGCTACTCGCTCCGGGACTGCTGGTGGGGCCAGTCAGCCCCAGCATTTT.

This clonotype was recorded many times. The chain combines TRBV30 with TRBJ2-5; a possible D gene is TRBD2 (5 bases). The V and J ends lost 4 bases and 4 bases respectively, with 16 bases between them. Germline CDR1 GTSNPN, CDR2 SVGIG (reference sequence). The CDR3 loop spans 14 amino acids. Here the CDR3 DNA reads TGTGCCTGGACTAGCACCCTGGCGGGAGAGACCCAGTACTTC. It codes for CAWTSTLAGETQYF.

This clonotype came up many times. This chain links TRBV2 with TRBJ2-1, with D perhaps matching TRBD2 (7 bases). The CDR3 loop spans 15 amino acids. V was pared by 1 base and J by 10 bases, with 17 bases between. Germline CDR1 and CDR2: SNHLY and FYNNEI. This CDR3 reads CASSEGGSGGGEQFF. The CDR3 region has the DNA TGTGCCAGCAGTGAAGGCGGGAGTGGAGGGGGGGAGCAGTTCTTC.

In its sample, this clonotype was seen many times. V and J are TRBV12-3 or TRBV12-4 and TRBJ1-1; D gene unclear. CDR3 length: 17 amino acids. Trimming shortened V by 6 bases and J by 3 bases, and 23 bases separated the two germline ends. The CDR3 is CASRISIGEVEDTEAFF. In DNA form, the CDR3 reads TGTGCCAGCAGGATTTCCATAGGCGAGGTGGAGGACACTGAAGCTTTCTTT.

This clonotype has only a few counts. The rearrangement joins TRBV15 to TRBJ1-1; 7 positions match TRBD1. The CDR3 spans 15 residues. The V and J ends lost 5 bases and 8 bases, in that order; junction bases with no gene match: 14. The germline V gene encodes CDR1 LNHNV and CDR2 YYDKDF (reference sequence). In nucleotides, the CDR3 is TGTGCCACCAGCGGATGGGCAGGGGGAATACCGGAAGCTTTCTTT. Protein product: CATSGWAGGIPEAFF.

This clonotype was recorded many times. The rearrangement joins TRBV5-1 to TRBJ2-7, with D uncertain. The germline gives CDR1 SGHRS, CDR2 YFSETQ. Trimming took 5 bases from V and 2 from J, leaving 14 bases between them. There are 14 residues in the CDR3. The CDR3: CASSYRTDAYEQYF. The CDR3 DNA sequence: TGCGCCAGCAGTTATCGGACGGATGCCTACGAGCAGTACTTC.

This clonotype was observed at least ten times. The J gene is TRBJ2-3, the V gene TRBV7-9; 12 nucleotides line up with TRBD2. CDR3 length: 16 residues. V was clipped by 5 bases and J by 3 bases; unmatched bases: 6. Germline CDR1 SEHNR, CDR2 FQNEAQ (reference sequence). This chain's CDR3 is CASSATGTSGTDTQYF. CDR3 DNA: TGTGCCAGCAGCGCTACCGGGACTAGCGGGACAGATACGCAGTATTTT.

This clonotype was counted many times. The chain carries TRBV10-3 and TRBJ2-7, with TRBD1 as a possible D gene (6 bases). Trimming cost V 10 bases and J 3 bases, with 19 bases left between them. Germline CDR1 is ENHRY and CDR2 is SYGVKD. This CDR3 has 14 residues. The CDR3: CATEQGRGLYEQYF. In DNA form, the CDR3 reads TGTGCCACCGAACAGGGCAGGGGTCTCTACGAGCAGTACTTC.

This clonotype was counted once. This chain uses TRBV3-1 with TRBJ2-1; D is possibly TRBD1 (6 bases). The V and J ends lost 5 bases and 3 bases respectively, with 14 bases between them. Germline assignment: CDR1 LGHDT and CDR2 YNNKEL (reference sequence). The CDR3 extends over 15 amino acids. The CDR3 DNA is TGTGCCAGCAGCTCTACAGGGCCTCTCTACAATGAGCAGTTCTTC. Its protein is CASSSTGPLYNEQFF.

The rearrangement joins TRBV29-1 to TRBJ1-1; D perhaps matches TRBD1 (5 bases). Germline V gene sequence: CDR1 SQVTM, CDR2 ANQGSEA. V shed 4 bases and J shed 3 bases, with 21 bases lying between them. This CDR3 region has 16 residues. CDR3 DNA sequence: TGCAGCGTTGTCCTCATGTCGGGACCCCGGGACACTGAAGCTTTCTTT. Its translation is CSVVLMSGPRDTEAFF. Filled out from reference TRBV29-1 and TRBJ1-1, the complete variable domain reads SAVISQKPSRDICQRGTSLTIQCQVDSQVTMMFWYRQQPGQSLTLIATANQGSEATYESGFVIDKFPISRPNLTFSTLTVSNMSPEDSSIYLCSVVLMSGPRDTEAFFGQGTRLTVV.

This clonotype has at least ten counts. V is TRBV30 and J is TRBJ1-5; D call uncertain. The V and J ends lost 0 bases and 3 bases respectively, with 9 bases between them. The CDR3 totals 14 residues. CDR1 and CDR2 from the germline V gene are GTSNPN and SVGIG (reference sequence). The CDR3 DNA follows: TGTGCCTGGAGTGTAGCCAGCCACAATCAGCCCCAGCATTTT. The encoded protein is CAWSVASHNQPQHF. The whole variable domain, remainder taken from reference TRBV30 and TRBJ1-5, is SQTIHQWPATLVQPVGSPLSLECTVEGTSNPNLYWYRQAAGRGLQLLFYSVGIGQISSEVPQNLSASRPQDRQFILSSKKLLLSDSGFYLCAWSVASHNQPQHFGDGTRLSIL.

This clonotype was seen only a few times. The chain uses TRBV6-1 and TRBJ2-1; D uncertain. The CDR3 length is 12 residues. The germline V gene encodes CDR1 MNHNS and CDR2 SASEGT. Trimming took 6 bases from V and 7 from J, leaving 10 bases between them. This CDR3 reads CASSKTANEQFF. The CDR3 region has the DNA TGTGCCAGCAGCAAGACCGCAAATGAGCAGTTCTTC.

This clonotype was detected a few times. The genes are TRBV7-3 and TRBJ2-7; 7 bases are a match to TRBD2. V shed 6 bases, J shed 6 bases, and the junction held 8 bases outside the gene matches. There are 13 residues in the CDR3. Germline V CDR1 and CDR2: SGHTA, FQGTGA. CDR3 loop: CASSYWREGEQYF. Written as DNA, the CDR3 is TGTGCCAGCAGTTACTGGAGGGAGGGCGAGCAGTACTTC.

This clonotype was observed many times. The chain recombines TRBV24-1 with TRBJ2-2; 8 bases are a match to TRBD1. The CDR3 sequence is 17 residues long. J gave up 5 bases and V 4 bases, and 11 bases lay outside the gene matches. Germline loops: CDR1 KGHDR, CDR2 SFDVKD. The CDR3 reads CATSDPGGSVNTGELFF. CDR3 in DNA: TGTGCCACCAGTGACCCAGGGGGCTCCGTAAATACCGGGGAGCTGTTTTTT.

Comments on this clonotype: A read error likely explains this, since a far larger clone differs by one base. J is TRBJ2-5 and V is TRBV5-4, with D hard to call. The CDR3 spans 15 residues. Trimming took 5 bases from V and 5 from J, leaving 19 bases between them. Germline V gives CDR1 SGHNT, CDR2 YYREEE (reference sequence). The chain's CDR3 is CASRDETSSMETQYF. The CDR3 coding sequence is TGTGCCAGCAGGGATGAAACCAGCAGTATGGAGACCCAGTACTTC.

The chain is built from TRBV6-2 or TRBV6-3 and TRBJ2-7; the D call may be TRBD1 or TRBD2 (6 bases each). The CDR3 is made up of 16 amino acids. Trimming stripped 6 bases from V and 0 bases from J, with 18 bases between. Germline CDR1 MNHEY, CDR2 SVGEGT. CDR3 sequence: CASSPLSGATSYEQYF. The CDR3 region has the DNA TGTGCCAGCAGCCCCCTTTCGGGGGCTACCTCCTACGAGCAGTACTTC.

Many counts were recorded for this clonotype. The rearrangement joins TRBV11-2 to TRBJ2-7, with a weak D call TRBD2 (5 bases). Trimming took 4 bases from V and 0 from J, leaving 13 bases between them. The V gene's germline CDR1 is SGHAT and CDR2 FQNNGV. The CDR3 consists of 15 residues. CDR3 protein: CASSSPTTLSYEQYF. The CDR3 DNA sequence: TGTGCCAGCAGCTCCCCGACTACCCTCTCCTACGAGCAGTACTTC.

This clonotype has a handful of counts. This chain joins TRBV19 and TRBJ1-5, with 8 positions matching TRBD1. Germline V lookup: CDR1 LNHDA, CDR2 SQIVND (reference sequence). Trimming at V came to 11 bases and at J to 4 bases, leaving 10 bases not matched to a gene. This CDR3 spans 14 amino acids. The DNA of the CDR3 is TGTGCCGCAGACTCAGGGGGCGCGAATCAGCCCCAGCATTTT. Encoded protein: CAADSGGANQPQHF. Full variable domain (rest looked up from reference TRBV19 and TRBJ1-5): DGGITQSPKYLFRKEGQNVTLSCEQNLNHDAMYWYRQDPGQGLRLIYYSQIVNDFQKGDIAEGYSVSREKKESFPLTVTSAQKNPTAFYLCAADSGGANQPQHFGDGTRLSIL.

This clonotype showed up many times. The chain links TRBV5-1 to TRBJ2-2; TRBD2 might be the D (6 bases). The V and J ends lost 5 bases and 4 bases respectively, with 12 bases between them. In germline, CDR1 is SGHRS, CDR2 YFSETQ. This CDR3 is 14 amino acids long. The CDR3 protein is CASREGSSTGELFF. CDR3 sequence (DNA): TGCGCCAGCAGGGAGGGCTCTTCCACCGGGGAGCTGTTTTTT.

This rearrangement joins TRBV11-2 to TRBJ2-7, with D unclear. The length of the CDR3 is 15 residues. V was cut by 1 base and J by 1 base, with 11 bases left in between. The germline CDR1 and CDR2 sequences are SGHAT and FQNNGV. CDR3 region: CASSLAGSQSYEQYF. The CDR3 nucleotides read TGTGCCAGCAGCTTAGCGGGCAGTCAATCCTACGAGCAGTACTTC.

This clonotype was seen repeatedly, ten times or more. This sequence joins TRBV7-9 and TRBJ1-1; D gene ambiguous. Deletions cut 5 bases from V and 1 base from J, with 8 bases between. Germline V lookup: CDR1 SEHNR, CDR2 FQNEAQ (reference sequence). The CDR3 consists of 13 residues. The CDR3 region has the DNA TGTGCCAGCAGCCACGGAGAGAACACTGAAGCTTTCTTT. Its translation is CASSHGENTEAFF.

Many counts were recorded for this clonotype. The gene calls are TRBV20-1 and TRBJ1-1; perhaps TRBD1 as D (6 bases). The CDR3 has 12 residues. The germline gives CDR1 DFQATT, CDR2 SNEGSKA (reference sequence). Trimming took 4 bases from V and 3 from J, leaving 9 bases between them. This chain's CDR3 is CSANRVDTEAFF. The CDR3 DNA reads TGCAGTGCTAACAGGGTGGACACTGAAGCTTTCTTT.

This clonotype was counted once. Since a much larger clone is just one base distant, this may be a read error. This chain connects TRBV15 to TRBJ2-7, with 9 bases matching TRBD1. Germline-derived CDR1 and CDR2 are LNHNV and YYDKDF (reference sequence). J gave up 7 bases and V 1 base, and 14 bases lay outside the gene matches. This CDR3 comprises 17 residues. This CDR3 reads CATSRGGSGQGKHEQYF. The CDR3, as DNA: TGTGCCACCAGCAGAGGCGGTAGTGGACAGGGGAAACATGAGCAGTACTTC.

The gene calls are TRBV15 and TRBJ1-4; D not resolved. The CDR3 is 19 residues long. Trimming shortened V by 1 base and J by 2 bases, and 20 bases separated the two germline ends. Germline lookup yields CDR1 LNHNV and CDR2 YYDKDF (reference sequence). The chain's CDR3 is CATSRVTGMEWATNEKLFF. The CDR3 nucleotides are TGTGCCACCAGCAGAGTCACGGGTATGGAGTGGGCGACTAATGAAAAACTGTTTTTT.

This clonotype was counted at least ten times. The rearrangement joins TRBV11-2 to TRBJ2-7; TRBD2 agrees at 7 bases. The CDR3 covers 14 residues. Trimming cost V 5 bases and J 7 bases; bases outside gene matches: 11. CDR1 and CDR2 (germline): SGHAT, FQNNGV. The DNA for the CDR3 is TGTGCCAGCAGCCCGCGGGGGAGGGTAGAAGAGCAGTACTTC. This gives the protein CASSPRGRVEEQYF.